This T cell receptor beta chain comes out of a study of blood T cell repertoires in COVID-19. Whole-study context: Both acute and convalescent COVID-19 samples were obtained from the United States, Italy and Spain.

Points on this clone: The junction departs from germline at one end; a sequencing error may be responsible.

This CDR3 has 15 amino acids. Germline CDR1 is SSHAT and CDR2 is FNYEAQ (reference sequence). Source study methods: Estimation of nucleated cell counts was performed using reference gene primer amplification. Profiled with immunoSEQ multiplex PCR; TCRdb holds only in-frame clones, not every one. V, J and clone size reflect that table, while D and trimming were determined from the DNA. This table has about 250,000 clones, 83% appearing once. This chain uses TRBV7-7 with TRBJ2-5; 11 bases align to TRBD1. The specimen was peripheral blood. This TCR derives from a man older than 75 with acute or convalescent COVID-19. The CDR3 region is CASSLDRGRQETQYF. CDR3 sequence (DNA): TGTGCTAGCAGCTTGGACAGGGGGCGGCAAGAGACCCAGTACTTC.